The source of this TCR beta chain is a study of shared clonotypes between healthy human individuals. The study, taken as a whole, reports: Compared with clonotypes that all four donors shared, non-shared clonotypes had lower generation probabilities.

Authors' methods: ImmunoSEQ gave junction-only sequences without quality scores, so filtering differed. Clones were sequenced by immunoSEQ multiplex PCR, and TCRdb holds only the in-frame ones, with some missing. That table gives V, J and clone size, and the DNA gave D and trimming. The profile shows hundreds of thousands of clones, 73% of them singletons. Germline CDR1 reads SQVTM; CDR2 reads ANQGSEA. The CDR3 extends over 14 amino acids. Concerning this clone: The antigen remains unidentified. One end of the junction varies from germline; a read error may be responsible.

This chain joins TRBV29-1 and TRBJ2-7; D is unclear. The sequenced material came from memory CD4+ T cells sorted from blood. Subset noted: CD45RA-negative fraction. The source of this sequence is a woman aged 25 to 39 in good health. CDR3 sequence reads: CSVEDPTRSYEQYF. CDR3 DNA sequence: TGCAGCGTAGAAGATCCAACCCGCTCCTACGAGCAGTACTTC.